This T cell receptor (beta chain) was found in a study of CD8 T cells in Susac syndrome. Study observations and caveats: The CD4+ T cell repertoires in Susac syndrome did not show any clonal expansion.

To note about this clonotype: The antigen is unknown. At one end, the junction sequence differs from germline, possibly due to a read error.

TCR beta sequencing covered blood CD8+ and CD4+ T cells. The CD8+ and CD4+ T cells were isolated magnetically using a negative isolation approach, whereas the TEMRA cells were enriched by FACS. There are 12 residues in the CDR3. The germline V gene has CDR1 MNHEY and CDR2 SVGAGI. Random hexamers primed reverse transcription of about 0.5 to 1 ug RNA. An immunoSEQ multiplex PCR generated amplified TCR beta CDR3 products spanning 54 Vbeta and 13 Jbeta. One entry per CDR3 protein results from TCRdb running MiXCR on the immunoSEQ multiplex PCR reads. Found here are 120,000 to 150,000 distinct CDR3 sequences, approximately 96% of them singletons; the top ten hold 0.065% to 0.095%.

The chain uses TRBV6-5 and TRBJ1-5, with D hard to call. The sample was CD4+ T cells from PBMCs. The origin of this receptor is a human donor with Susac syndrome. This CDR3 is CASGYSNQPQHF. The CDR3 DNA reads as TGTGCCAGCGGTTATAGCAATCAGCCCCAGCATTTT.